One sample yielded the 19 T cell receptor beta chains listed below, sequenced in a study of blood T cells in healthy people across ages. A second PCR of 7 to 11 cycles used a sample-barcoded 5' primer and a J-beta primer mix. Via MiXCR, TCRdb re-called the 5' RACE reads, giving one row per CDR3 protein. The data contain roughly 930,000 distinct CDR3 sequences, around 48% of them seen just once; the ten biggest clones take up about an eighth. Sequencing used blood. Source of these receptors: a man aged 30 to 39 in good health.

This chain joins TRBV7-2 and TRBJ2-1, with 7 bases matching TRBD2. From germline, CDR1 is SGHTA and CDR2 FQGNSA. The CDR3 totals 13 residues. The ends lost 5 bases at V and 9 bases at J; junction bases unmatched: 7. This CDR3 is CASSPSGDREQFF. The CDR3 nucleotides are TGTGCCAGCAGCCCGAGCGGGGATCGTGAGCAGTTCTTC.

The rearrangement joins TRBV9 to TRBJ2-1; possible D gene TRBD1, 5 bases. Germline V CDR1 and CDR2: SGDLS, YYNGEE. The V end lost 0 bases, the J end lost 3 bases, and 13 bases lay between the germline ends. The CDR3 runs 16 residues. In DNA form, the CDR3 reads TGTGCCAGCAGCGTAGAAGGGGTGACGTACTACAATGAGCAGTTCTTC. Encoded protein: CASSVEGVTYYNEQFF.

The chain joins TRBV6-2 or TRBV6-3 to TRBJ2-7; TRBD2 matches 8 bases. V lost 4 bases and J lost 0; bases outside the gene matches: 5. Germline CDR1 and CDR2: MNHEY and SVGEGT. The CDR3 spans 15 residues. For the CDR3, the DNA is TGTGCCAGCAGTTTTAGCGGGACCTACTCCTACGAGCAGTACTTC. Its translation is CASSFSGTYSYEQYF.

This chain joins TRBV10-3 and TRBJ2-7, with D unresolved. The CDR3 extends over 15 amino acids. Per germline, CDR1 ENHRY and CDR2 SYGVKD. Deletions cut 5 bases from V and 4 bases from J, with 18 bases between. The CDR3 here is CAISPGVGSSYEQYF. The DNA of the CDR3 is TGTGCCATCAGTCCCGGAGTCGGCAGTTCTTACGAGCAGTACTTC.

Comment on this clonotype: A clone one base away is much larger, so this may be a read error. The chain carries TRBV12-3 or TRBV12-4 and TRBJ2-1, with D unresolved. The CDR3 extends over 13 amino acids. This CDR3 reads CASSFGPLNGQFF. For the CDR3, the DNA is TGTGCCAGCAGTTTCGGGCCCCTAAATGGGCAGTTCTTC.

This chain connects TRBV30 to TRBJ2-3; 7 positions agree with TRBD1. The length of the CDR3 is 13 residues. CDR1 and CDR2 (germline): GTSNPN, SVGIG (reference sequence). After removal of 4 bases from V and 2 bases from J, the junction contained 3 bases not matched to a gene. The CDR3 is CAWKGQITDTQYF. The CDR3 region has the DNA TGTGCCTGGAAGGGACAGATCACAGATACGCAGTATTTT.

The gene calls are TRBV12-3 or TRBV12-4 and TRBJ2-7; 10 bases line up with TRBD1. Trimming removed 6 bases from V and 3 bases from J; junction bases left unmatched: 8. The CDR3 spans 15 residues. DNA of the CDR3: TGTGCCAGCAGACCATCCGGGACAGGGGTCTACGAGCAGTACTTC. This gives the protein CASRPSGTGVYEQYF.

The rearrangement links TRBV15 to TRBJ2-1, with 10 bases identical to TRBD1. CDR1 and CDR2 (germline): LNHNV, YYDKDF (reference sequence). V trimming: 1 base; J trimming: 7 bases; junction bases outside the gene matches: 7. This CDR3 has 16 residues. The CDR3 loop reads CATSRVRGQGKNEQFF. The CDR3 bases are TGTGCCACCAGCAGAGTTAGGGGACAGGGGAAGAATGAGCAGTTCTTC.

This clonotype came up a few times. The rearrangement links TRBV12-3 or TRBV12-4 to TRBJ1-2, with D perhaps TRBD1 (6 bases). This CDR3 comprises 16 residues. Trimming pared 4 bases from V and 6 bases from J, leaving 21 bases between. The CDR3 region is CASSSLPDRPVDGYTF. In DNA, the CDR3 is TGTGCCAGCAGTTCCTTACCCGACAGGCCCGTCGATGGCTACACCTTC.

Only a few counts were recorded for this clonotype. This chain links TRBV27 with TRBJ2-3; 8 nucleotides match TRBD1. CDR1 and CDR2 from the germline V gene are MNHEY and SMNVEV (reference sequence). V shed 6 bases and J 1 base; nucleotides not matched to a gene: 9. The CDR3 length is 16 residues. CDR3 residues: CASRGQVFLGTDTQYF. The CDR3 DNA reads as TGTGCCAGCAGGGGACAGGTTTTTTTGGGCACAGATACGCAGTATTTT.

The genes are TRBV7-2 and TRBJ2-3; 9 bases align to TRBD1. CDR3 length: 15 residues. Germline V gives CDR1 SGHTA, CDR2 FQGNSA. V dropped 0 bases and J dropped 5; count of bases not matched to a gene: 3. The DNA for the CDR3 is TGTGCCAGCAGCTTAGCCCCGGGACAGGGAGATACGCAGTATTTT. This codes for CASSLAPGQGDTQYF.

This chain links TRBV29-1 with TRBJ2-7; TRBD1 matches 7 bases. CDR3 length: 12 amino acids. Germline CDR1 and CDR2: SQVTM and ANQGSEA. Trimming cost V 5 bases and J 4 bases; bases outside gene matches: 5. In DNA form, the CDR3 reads TGCAGCGTTCCGGGACAGTCATACGAGCAGTACTTC. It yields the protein CSVPGQSYEQYF.

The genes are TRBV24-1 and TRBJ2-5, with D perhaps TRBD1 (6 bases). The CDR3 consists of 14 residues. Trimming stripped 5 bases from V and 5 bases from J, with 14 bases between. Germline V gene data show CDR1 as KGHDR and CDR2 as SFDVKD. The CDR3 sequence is CATSGSGERETQYF. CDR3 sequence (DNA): TGTGCCACCAGTGGTTCAGGGGAACGGGAGACCCAGTACTTC.

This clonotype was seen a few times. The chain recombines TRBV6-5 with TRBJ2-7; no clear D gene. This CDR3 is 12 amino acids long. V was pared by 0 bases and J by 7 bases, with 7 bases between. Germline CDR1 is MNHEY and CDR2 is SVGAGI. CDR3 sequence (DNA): TGTGCCAGCAGTTACTCGACCGAGGAGCAGTACTTC. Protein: CASSYSTEEQYF.

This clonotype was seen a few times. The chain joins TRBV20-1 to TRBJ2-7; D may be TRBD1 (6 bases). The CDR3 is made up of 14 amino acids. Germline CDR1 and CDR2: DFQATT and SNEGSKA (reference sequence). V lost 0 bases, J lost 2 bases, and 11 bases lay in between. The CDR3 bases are TGCAGTGCTAGAGATGCACAGGGAACCTACGAGCAGTACTTC. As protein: CSARDAQGTYEQYF.

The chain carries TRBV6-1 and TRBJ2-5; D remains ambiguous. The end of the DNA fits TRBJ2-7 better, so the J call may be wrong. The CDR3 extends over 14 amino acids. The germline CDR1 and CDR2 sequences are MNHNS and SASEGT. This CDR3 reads CASSLTSTPYEQYF. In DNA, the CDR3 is TGTGCCAGCAGCCTGACTTCTACCCCCTACGAGCAGTACTTC.

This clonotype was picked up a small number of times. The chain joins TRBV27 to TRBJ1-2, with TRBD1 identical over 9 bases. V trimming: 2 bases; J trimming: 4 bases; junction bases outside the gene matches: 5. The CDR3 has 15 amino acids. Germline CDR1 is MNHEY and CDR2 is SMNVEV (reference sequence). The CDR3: CASSLGTGTLYGYTF. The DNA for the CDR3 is TGTGCCAGCAGTTTAGGGACAGGGACCCTCTATGGCTACACCTTC.

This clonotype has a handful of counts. For the CDR3, the DNA is TGTGCCAGCAGTCTTCGGGACAGGAGTTACTATGGCTACACCTTC. It encodes CASSLRDRSYYGYTF. The rearrangement uses TRBV28 and TRBJ1-2; 8 nucleotides agree with TRBD1. The CDR3 totals 15 residues. Per the germline V gene, CDR1 is MDHEN and CDR2 is SYDVKM. V trimming: 5 bases; J trimming: 3 bases; junction bases outside the gene matches: 8.

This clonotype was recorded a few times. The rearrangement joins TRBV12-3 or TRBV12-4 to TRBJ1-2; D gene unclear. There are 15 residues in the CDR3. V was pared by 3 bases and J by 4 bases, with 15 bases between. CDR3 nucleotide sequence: TGTGCCAGCAGTTTTGGGGTAGGGTCTTTCTATGGCTACACCTTC. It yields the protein CASSFGVGSFYGYTF.